This T cell receptor (beta chain) is drawn from a study of T cell changes during pregnancy in multiple sclerosis. Concerning this clone: Relative to the germline gene, one junction end is altered; a read error may explain this.

This CDR3 contains 13 residues. Germline CDR1 and CDR2: MRHNA and SNTAGT. Data came from immunoSEQ multiplex PCR; TCRdb stores just in-frame clones and leaves some out. The sample carries approximately 41,000 clones, around 87% recorded once. This chain links TRBV6-4 with TRBJ1-5; D possibly corresponds to TRBD1 (6 bases). Sample: CD4+ T cells from peripheral blood mononuclear cells, taken in the second trimester of pregnancy. This clonotype originated in a female donor with multiple sclerosis, enrolled in a pregnancy study. The CDR3 reads CGKGDYSNQPQHF. CDR3 DNA: TGCGGGAAGGGGGATTATAGCAATCAGCCCCAGCATTTT.